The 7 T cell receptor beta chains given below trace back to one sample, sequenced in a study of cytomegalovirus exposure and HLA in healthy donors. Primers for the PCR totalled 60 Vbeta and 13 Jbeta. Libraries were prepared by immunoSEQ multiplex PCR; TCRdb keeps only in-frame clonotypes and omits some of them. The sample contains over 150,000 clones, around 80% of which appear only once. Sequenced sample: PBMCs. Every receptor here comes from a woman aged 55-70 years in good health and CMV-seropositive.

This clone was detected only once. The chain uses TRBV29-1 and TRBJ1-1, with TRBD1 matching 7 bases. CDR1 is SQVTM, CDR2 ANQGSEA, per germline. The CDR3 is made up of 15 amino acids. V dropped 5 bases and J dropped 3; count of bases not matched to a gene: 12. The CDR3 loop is CSVLAPRGWDTEAFF. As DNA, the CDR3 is TGCAGCGTTCTCGCCCCCAGGGGGTGGGACACTGAAGCTTTCTTT.

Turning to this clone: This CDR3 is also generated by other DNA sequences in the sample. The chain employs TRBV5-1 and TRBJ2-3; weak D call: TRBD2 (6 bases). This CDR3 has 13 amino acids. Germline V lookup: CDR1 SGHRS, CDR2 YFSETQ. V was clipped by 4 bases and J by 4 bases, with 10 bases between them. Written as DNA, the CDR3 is TGCGCCAGCAGCCCCGGAGGGGCAGATACGCAGTATTTT. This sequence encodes CASSPGGADTQYF.

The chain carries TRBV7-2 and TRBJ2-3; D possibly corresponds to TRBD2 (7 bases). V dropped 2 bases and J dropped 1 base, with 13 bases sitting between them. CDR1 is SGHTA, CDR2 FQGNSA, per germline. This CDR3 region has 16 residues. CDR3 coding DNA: TGTGCCAGCAGCTTAAGGGGCGGGGGCCGCACAGATACGCAGTATTTT. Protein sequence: CASSLRGGGRTDTQYF.

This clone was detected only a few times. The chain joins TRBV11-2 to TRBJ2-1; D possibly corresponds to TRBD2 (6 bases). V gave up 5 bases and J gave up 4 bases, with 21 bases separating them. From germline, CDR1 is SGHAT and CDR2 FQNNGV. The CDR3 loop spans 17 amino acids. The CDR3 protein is CASSPFRAGPGYNEQFF. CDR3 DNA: TGTGCCAGCAGCCCCTTCCGTGCGGGGCCCGGGTACAATGAGCAGTTCTTC.

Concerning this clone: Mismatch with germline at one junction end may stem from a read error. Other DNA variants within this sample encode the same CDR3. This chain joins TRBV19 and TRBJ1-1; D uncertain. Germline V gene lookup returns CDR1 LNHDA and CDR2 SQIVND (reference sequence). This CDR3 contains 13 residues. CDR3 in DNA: TGTGCCAGTAGCCACGGGAGAGTCGGTGAAGCCTTCTTT. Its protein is CASSHGRVGEAFF.

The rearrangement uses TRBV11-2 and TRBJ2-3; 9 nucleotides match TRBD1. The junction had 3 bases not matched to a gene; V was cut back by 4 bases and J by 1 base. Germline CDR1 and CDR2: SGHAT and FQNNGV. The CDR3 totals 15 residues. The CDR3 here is CASSSTGGGTDTQYF. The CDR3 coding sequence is TGTGCCAGCAGCTCTACAGGGGGCGGCACAGATACGCAGTATTTT. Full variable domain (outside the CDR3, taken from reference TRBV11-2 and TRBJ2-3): EAGVAQSPRYKIIEKRQSVAFWCNPISGHATLYWYQQILGQGPKLLIQFQNNGVVDDSQLPKDRFSAERLKGVDSTLKIQPAKLEDSAVYLCASSSTGGGTDTQYFGPGTRLTVL.

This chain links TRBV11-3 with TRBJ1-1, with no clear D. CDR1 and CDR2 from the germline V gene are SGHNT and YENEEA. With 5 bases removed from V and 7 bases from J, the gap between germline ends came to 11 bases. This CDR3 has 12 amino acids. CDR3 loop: CASSRNRDEAFF. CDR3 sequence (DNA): TGTGCCAGCAGCCGCAACCGAGATGAAGCTTTCTTT.